This entry concerns a single TCR beta chain. The data stem from a study of cytomegalovirus exposure and HLA in healthy donors. Germline V gene lookup returns CDR1 SNHLY and CDR2 FYNNEI. The CDR3 sequence is 15 residues long. V trimming: 4 bases; J trimming: 5 bases; junction bases outside the gene matches: 8. It was with 60 Vbeta and 13 Jbeta primers that the PCR ran. Sequenced by immunoSEQ multiplex PCR; TCRdb stores in-frame clones only, minus some. The sample carries under 200,000 clones, roughly 13% recorded once. The source material was PBMCs. The sequence derives from a man aged 50-60 years in good health and CMV-seropositive. This chain uses TRBV2 with TRBJ1-2; 9 nucleotides line up with TRBD1. CDR3 nucleotides: TGTGCCAGCAGTGTAGGATGGACAGGGGATTATGGCTACACCTTC. This encodes CASSVGWTGDYGYTF.